The rows below give T cell receptor beta chains drawn from one sample of a study of neurological immune-mediated disorders. TCRdb reprocessed the 5' RACE reads via MiXCR and lists one record per CDR3 protein. The sample records about 49,000 distinct CDR3 sequences, less than 12% being singletons. The sequenced sample consisted of PBMCs. The receptor set was obtained from a woman between 40 and 50 years old in good health. Both conserved end residues are part of each CDR3. A D gene is named only where the DNA matches it firmly. A row's size may be missing; if present it is once, few, many or a size class.

CDR3aa	CDR3nt	abundance	v_gene	j_gene	d_gene
CASSFFGLYNEQFF	TGTGCCAGCAGTTTTTTCGGTCTCTACAATGAGCAGTTCTTC	many	TRBV12-3/TRBV12-4	TRBJ2-1	.
CASSSSSGIRHEQYF	TGTGCCAGCAGTAGCTCTAGCGGGATTAGACACGAGCAGTACTTC	many	TRBV3-1	TRBJ2-7	TRBD2
CASSSRTSGGDTQYF	TGTGCCAGCAGTTCCCGGACTAGCGGGGGAGATACGCAGTATTTT	many	TRBV25-1	TRBJ2-3	TRBD2
CASSVEGQGAGGYTF	TGTGCCAGCAGCGTAGAAGGTCAGGGGGCGGGTGGCTACACCTTC	many	TRBV9	TRBJ1-2	TRBD1
CASSLNSQAEAFF	TGTGCCAGCAGCTTAAACTCTCAGGCTGAAGCTTTCTTT	many	TRBV7-3	TRBJ1-1	.
CASRPRFEDGELFF	TGCGCCAGCAGACCACGGTTTGAGGACGGGGAGCTGTTTTTT	many	TRBV5-1	TRBJ2-2	.
CSARVGTLNTEAFF	TGCAGTGCTAGAGTTGGCACCTTGAACACTGAAGCTTTCTTT	many	TRBV20-1	TRBJ1-1	.
CASSGVPGAGELFF	TGCGCCAGCAGCGGGGTTCCGGGGGCCGGGGAGCTGTTTTTT	many	TRBV5-1	TRBJ2-2	.
CSARVDKTLAGGCYEQYF	TGCAGTGCTAGAGTCGACAAAACCCTAGCGGGGGGCTGCTACGAGCAGTACTTC	.	TRBV20-1	TRBJ2-7	TRBD2
CASSGPGQTTDTQYF	TGTGCCAGCAGCGGCCCGGGACAAACGACAGATACGCAGTATTTT	.	TRBV11-2	TRBJ2-3	.
CASSQDSHRGSTDTQYF	TGTGCCAGCAGCCAGGATAGCCACAGGGGGAGCACAGATACGCAGTATTTT	many	TRBV3-1	TRBJ2-3	TRBD1
CASSSSRTGSTGELFF	TGTGCCAGCAGTTCGTCCAGGACAGGGTCCACCGGGGAGCTGTTTTTT	many	TRBV6-2/TRBV6-3	TRBJ2-2	TRBD1
CASIPRQGRNSPLHF	TGTGCCAGCATTCCCCGGCAGGGACGGAATTCACCCCTCCACTTT	many	TRBV6-5	TRBJ1-6	.
CASSKTRQGRNYGYTF	TGTGCCAGCAGTAAAACGCGACAGGGGAGGAACTATGGCTACACCTTC	many	TRBV6-6	TRBJ1-2	TRBD1
CSARGGRELETQYF	TGCAGTGCTAGAGGGGGGCGGGAGTTGGAGACCCAGTACTTC	many	TRBV20-1	TRBJ2-5	.
CASSWGTSWGTDTQYF	TGCGCCAGCAGCTGGGGGACCAGCTGGGGCACAGATACGCAGTATTTT	.	TRBV5-1	TRBJ2-3	.
CASSPPGQQRTEAFF	TGCGCCAGCAGCCCTCCCGGCCAACAGCGCACTGAAGCTTTCTTT	many	TRBV5-1	TRBJ1-1	.
CASSQDRGRGGTGELFF	TGCGCCAGCAGCCAAGACAGGGGCAGGGGTGGCACCGGGGAGCTGTTTTTT	.	TRBV4-3	TRBJ2-2	.
CSAKGTENTGELFF	TGCAGTGCAAAGGGGACAGAGAACACCGGGGAGCTGTTTTTT	.	TRBV20-1	TRBJ2-2	TRBD1
CASSPRWTGSTDTQYF	TGTGCCAGCAGCCCCCGTTGGACAGGAAGCACAGATACGCAGTATTTT	many	TRBV9	TRBJ2-3	TRBD1
CASTQREGRNEQFF	TGCGCCAGCACCCAGCGGGAGGGGCGTAATGAGCAGTTCTTC	.	TRBV5-1	TRBJ2-1	TRBD2
CASSQDRRGGGEQFF	TGCGCCAGCAGCCAAGATCGGCGGGGGGGCGGTGAGCAGTTCTTC	many	TRBV4-1	TRBJ2-1	TRBD2
CASRPTGGHGYTF	TGTGCCAGCAGGCCCACAGGGGGCCATGGCTACACCTTC	many	TRBV7-9	TRBJ1-2	TRBD1
CAISESGVGANVLTF	TGTGCCATCAGTGAGTCCGGGGTTGGGGCCAACGTCCTGACTTTC	many	TRBV10-3	TRBJ2-6	.
CASSLGLAGGPHTGELFF	TGTGCCAGCAGCTTAGGACTAGCGGGAGGGCCTCATACCGGGGAGCTGTTTTTT	many	TRBV7-3	TRBJ2-2	TRBD2
CASSPGQDPGELFF	TGTGCCAGCAGCCCCGGACAGGACCCCGGGGAGCTGTTTTTT	many	TRBV16	TRBJ2-2	TRBD1
CASSLENRAYEQYF	TGCGCCAGCAGCCTGGAAAACAGGGCCTACGAGCAGTACTTC	many	TRBV5-1	TRBJ2-7	.
CASSSTGSSYNEQFF	TGTGCCAGCAGCTCGACTGGTAGCTCCTACAATGAGCAGTTCTTC	many	TRBV7-8	TRBJ2-1	.
CSVGGVDQPQHF	TGCAGCGTTGGAGGAGTCGATCAGCCCCAGCATTTT	many	TRBV29-1	TRBJ1-5	.
CASSLEGRIMNTEAFF	TGCGCCAGCAGCTTGGAAGGACGGATAATGAACACTGAAGCTTTCTTT	many	TRBV5-1	TRBJ1-1	.
CASSSRSSGGTGELFF	TGCGCCAGCAGCTCCCGCTCTAGCGGGGGAACCGGGGAGCTGTTTTTT	many	TRBV5-1	TRBJ2-2	TRBD2
CASSPTSGGAGSTQYF	TGTGCCAGCAGCCCAACTAGCGGGGGGGCCGGGAGTACGCAGTATTTT	many	TRBV3-1	TRBJ2-3	TRBD2
CASSYGHQNNEQFF	TGTGCCAGCAGCTATGGACATCAAAACAATGAGCAGTTCTTC	many	TRBV7-3	TRBJ2-1	.
CASSQGAGGEQFF	TGTGCCAGCTCACAGGGGGCCGGGGGTGAGCAGTTCTTC	many	TRBV18	TRBJ2-1	.
CASSGEGIGYEQYF	TGTGCCAGCAGCGGCGAGGGGATTGGCTACGAGCAGTACTTC	.	TRBV9	TRBJ2-7	.
CATWDRGRGTEAFF	TGTGCCACCTGGGACAGGGGGCGGGGGACTGAAGCTTTCTTT	many	TRBV6-5	TRBJ1-1	TRBD1
CASSLDRGFNGYTF	TGTGCCAGCAGCTTAGACAGGGGTTTTAACGGCTACACCTTC	many	TRBV7-2	TRBJ1-2	TRBD1
CSASQDEQFF	TGCAGTGCTAGTCAGGATGAGCAGTTCTTC	many	TRBV20-1	TRBJ2-1	.
CSAHDTGEPKNIQYF	TGCAGTGCCCACGATACAGGGGAACCCAAAAACATTCAGTACTTC	many	TRBV20-1	TRBJ2-4	TRBD1
CASSDLVAGKGNEQFF	TGTGCCAGCAGCGACCTCGTAGCGGGGAAGGGGAATGAGCAGTTCTTC	many	TRBV13	TRBJ2-1	TRBD2
CASSPDTIYQPQHF	TGTGCCAGCAGTCCTGACACGATATATCAGCCCCAGCATTTT	many	TRBV12-3/TRBV12-4	TRBJ1-5	.
CSARDPSGEITDTQYF	TGCAGTGCTAGAGATCCGAGCGGGGAGATCACAGATACGCAGTATTTT	.	TRBV20-1	TRBJ2-3	TRBD2
CASSLSGLAGGNIQYF	TGTGCCAGCAGCTTATCTGGACTAGCGGGGGGTAACATTCAGTACTTC	many	TRBV11-2	TRBJ2-4	TRBD2
CASARGYTEAFF	TGTGCCAGCGCCCGGGGGTACACTGAAGCTTTCTTT	many	TRBV5-6	TRBJ1-1	.
CASRRLLGTDTQYF	TGTGCCAGCAGGAGACTCCTTGGCACAGATACGCAGTATTTT	many	TRBV12-3/TRBV12-4	TRBJ2-3	.
CASLGGWTNEQFF	TGTGCCAGCCTCGGCGGATGGACCAATGAGCAGTTCTTC	.	TRBV6-2/TRBV6-3	TRBJ2-1	.
CASSLPGHHSNQPQHF	TGTGCCAGCAGCTTGCCGGGACACCATAGCAATCAGCCCCAGCATTTT	many	TRBV7-8	TRBJ1-5	.
CASSSRGGGGSGELFF	TGTGCCAGCAGTTCCCGGGGAGGGGGCGGATCCGGGGAGCTGTTTTTT	many	TRBV27	TRBJ2-2	.
CASSLAGAQIDTQYF	TGTGCCAGCAGTTTAGCGGGGGCCCAGATAGATACGCAGTATTTT	many	TRBV12-3/TRBV12-4	TRBJ2-3	.
CASSSPSSSGANVLTF	TGTGCCAGCAGTTCCCCGAGTAGCTCTGGGGCCAACGTCCTGACTTTC	many	TRBV27	TRBJ2-6	.
CASSLSLYRGYETQYF	TGTGCCAGCAGCTTATCGTTGTACAGGGGATATGAGACCCAGTACTTC	many	TRBV7-2	TRBJ2-5	TRBD1
CASSSPDRGQDEQYF	TGTGCCAGCAGCTCGCCGGACAGGGGGCAGGACGAGCAGTACTTC	many	TRBV9	TRBJ2-7	TRBD1
CASSYSTRTNEKLFF	TGTGCCAGCAGTTACTCGACCCGAACTAATGAAAAACTGTTTTTT	many	TRBV6-5	TRBJ1-4	.
CATSQGTSESTDTQYF	TGTGCCACCAGCCAAGGGACTAGCGAGAGCACAGATACGCAGTATTTT	medium-sized	TRBV15	TRBJ2-3	TRBD2
CASSWRQGNQPQHF	TGCGCCAGCAGCTGGAGACAGGGGAATCAGCCCCAGCATTTT	many	TRBV4-1	TRBJ1-5	TRBD1
CASSFYICSARGRTVRNQPQHF	.	.	TRBV11-3	TRBJ1-5	.
CASSLAAGQETQYF	TGTGCCAGCAGCTTAGCGGCGGGCCAAGAGACCCAGTACTTC	many	TRBV7-2	TRBJ2-5	.
CASSEGTALYGYTF	TGTGCCAGCAGTGAAGGGACAGCCCTCTATGGCTACACCTTC	many	TRBV6-1	TRBJ1-2	.
CATSLSGVEETQYF	TGTGCCACCAGTCTCTCAGGGGTTGAAGAGACCCAGTACTTC	many	TRBV24-1	TRBJ2-5	.
CASSLGDNASEQYF	TGCGCCAGCAGCTTGGGGGATAACGCGAGCGAGCAGTACTTC	many	TRBV5-1	TRBJ2-7	.